Only one count was recorded for the clone carrying this T cell receptor (beta chain). The table came from immunoSEQ multiplex PCR; TCRdb's copy has only in-frame clones and leaves some out. The table records 200,000 to 250,000 clones, approximately 81% of them present only once. The data originate from a study of blood T cell repertoires in COVID-19. The V and J ends lost 0 bases and 2 bases respectively, with 8 bases between them. Germline values: CDR1 KGHSH, CDR2 LQKENI. The CDR3 is 14 amino acids. The chain couples TRBV18 to TRBJ2-7; tentatively, D is TRBD2 (6 bases). The sequence was obtained from a man in his thirties or forties with active or convalescent COVID-19. Sequencing used peripheral blood. The CDR3 protein is CASSPPEGAYEQYF. The CDR3 DNA follows: TGTGCCAGCTCACCACCGGAGGGTGCCTACGAGCAGTACTTC. The full variable domain, completed using reference TRBV18 and TRBJ2-7, is NAGVMQNPRHLVRRRGQEARLRCSPMKGHSHVYWYRQLPEEGLKFMVYLQKENIIDESGMPKERFSAEFPKEGPSILRIQQVVRGDSAAYFCASSPPEGAYEQYFGPGTRLTVT.